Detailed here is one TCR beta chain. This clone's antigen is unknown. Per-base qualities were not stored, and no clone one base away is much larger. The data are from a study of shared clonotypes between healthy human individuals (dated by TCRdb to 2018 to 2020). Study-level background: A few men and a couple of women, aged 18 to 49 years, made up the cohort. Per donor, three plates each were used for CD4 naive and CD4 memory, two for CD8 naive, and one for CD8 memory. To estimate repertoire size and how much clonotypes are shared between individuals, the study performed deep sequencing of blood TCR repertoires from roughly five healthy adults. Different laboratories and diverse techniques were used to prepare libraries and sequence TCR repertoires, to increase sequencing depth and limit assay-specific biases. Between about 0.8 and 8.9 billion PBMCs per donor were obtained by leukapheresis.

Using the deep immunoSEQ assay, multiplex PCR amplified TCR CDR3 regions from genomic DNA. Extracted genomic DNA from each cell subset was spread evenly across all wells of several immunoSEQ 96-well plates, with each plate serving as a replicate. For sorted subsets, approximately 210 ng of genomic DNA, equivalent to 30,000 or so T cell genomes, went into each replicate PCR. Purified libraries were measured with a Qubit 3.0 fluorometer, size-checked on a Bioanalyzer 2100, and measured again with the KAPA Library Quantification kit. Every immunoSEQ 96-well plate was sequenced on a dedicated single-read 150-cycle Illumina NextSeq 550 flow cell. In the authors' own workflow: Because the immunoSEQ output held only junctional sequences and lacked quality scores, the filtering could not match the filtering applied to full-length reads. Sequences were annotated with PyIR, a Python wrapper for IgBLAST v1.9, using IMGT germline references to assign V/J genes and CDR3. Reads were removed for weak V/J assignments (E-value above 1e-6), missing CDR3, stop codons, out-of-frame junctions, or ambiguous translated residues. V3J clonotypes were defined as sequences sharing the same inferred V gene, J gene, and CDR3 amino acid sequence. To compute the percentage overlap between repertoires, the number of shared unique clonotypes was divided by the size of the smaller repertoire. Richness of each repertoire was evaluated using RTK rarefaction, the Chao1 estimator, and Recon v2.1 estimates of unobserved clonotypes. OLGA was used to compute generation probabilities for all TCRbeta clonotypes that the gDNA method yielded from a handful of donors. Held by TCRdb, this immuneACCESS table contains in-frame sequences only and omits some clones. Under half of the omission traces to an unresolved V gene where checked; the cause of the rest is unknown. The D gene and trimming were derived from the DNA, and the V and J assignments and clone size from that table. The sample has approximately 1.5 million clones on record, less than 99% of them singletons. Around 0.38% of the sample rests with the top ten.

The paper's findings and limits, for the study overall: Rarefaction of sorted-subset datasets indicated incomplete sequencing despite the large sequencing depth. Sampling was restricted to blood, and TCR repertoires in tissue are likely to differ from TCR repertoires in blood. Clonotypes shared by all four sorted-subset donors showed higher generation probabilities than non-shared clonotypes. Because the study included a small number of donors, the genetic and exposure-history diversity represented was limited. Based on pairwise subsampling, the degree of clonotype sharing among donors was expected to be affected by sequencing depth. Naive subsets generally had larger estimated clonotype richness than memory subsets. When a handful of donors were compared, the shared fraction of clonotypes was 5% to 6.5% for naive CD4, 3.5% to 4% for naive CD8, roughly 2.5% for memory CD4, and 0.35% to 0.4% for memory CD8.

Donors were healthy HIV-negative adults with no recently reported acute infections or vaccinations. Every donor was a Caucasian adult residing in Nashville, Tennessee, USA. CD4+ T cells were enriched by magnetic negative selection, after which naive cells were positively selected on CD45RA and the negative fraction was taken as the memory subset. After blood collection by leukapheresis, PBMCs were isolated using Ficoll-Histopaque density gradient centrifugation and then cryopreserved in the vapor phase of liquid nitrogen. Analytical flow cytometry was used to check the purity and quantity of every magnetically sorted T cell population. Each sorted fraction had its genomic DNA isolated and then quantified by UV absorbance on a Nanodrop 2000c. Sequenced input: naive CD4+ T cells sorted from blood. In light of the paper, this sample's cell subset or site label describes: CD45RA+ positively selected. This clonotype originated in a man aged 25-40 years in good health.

CDR3 reads: CASSSDYQLYNEQFF. The nucleotides are TGCGCCAGCAGCTCAGACTACCAACTTTACAATGAGCAGTTCTTC. The chain is made from TRBV5-1 and TRBJ2-1; possibly the D gene is TRBD2, per 5 matching bases. Inclusive of the bounding cysteine and phenylalanine, the CDR3 is 15 residues long. Here the CDR3 DNA is all that survives: 45 bases in frame from base 1. The germline V gene sets CDR1 to SGHRS and CDR2 to YFSETQ. The junction shows trimming of 3 bases on V and 4 bases on J, plus 14 bases between the germline ends. Outside the CDR3, residues come from the reference TRBV5-1 and TRBJ2-1 proteins, so the full variable domain is: KAGVTQTPRYLIKTRGQQVTLSCSPISGHRSVSWYQQTPGQGLQFLFEYFSETQRNKGNFPGRFSGRQFSNSRSEMNVSTLELGDSALYLCASSSDYQLYNEQFFGPGTRLTVL.